The clone carrying this T cell receptor (beta chain) has more than one count but fewer than ten. The entry originates in a study of beta chain features in type 1 diabetes. Isolated RNA was reverse transcribed in full, so expressed TCRB transcripts were sequenced. Some clones are missing from TCRdb's copy, which holds only in-frame ones; the method was immunoSEQ multiplex PCR. In the table there are about 200,000 clones, 9.5% to 13% of which are singletons. CDR3 length: 12 residues. The specimen sequenced was central memory CD4+ T cells from blood. The chain carries TRBV21-1 and TRBJ2-7; TRBD2 is the table's D call and was not checked against the DNA. TRBV21-1 is listed as a pseudogene. The receptor was isolated from a man in his late teens or twenties in good health. DNA for the CDR3: TGTGCCAGCAGGCGGATCTCCTACGAGCAGTACTTC. Translated: CASRRISYEQYF.